This TCR beta chain derives from a study of vaccination and CD4 T cells after COVID-19. Study-wide context: It was a median approximately 92 days after diagnosis, with a range of 35 to 161, that post-COVID samples were drawn. Points from the study as a whole: The appearance of a median 86.3% of reactive clones in convalescent patients occurred only post-vaccination.

Treatment: roughly 10-day PBMC culture with coronavirus spike peptide pools or control peptides (ViraFEST assay). Sequenced with the Oncomine TCR Beta short-read assay was DNA taken from cultured CD4+ T cells. TCRdb processed the PCR reads anew with MiXCR; each CDR3 protein has one entry. Among roughly 20,000 distinct CDR3 sequences, under 70% were seen once, and the ten largest hold approximately 9.2%. A note on this clonotype: Its specificity is not known.

V lost 5 bases and J lost 0, with 10 bases in between. This CDR3 spans 14 amino acids. CDR1 is SEHNR, CDR2 FQNEAQ, per germline (reference sequence). The chain carries TRBV7-9 and TRBJ1-2; D unclear. The TCR originated in a human donor who had recovered from COVID-19. Source material: CD4+ T cells from blood, cultured in vitro. The CDR3 DNA reads TGTGCCAGCAGCCCTATGGTGACTAACTATGGCTACACCTTC. Translated, it gives CASSPMVTNYGYTF.